This T cell receptor beta chain was obtained from a study of Ad26.COV2.S vaccination and SARS-CoV-2 variants. The overall study: The donor participated in the COV1001 trial, in its Ad26.COV2.S arm. Overall study results and limits: Measurement of non-spike TCR breadth gave similar results in vaccine and placebo recipients.

The germline V gene encodes CDR1 SGHRS and CDR2 YFSETQ. With 2 bases clipped from V and 4 bases from J, the junction kept 4 bases outside the gene matches. The CDR3 length is 15 residues. Repertoires were generated with immunoSEQ multiplex PCR, while TCRdb's copy carries only in-frame clones and drops some. The sample gives hundreds of thousands of clones, around nine tenths of which show up once; around 3.5% is in the top ten. Sample treatment: over 15 received Ad26.COV2.S at low or high dose, single or two shots; five or six received placebo; per-sample allocation not given. Specimen acquisition occurred on day 63 following the initial vaccine or placebo injection. This Boston cohort included adults aged 18-55 years. Remarks on this clone: Its specificity is not known.

This TCR came from a person between 18 and 65 years old who received the Ad26.COV2.S COVID-19 vaccine or a placebo. This chain joins TRBV5-1 and TRBJ2-1; 9 bases agree with TRBD2. The material was peripheral blood, obtained in a trial of Ad26.COV2.S vaccine versus placebo. CDR3 nucleotide sequence: TGCGCCAGCAGCTTAGGGACTAGCCAATACAATGAGCAGTTCTTC. As protein: CASSLGTSQYNEQFF.